What follows is one TCR beta chain and its context. This entry belongs to a study of shared clonotypes between healthy human individuals. CD8 memory pooled CD45RO+ cells and CCR7-negative CD45RA+ TemRA cells. Running of the assay took place at deep level. Sorted-subset replicate PCRs used around 200 ng of genomic DNA. This amount corresponded to about 30,000 T cell genomes. Measured with immunoSEQ multiplex PCR; TCRdb has only the in-frame clones, and not every one. The table shows 600,000 to 750,000 clones, with about 92% occurring only once. CDR3 length: 14 amino acids. The ends were cut back, 6 bases at V and 5 bases at J, with 18 bases in the middle. Germline V lookup: CDR1 SGHRS, CDR2 YFSETQ.

Specimen: memory CD8+ T cells from PBMCs. Subset reported: CD45RO+ cells pooled with CCR7-negative TemRA cells. This chain uses TRBV5-1 with TRBJ2-7; weak D call: TRBD1 (7 bases). This TCR derives from a young man in good health. Some clones in this sample may be carry-over from other donors' samples. In nucleotides, the CDR3 is TGCGCCAGCACAGACACAGGGGCGGGAAACGAGCAGTACTTC. This gives the protein CASTDTGAGNEQYF. The entire variable domain, with the rest obtained from reference TRBV5-1 and TRBJ2-7, is as follows: KAGVTQTPRYLIKTRGQQVTLSCSPISGHRSVSWYQQTPGQGLQFLFEYFSETQRNKGNFPGRFSGRQFSNSRSEMNVSTLELGDSALYLCASTDTGAGNEQYFGPGTRLTVT.